The TCR beta chain described here comes from a study of cytomegalovirus exposure and HLA in healthy donors. Concerning this clone: Its antigen is unknown.

The PCR contained 60 Vbeta and 13 Jbeta primers. This table comes from immunoSEQ multiplex PCR, and its TCRdb copy is limited to in-frame clones, with some not included. Here the sample spans approximately 97,000 clones, around 77% being singletons. Overall study results and limits: Reported findings show TCR beta sequences accurately forecast HLA-A and HLA-B alleles in most subjects.

The origin of this receptor is a male donor in good health and CMV-seropositive. Input material: PBMCs.

This CDR3 is CASRGPTQDTQYF. For the CDR3, the DNA is TGTGCCAGCAGGGGCCCAACCCAAGATACGCAGTATTTT. The chain combines TRBV28 with TRBJ2-3; D call uncertain. V lost 6 bases and J lost 5, with 12 bases in between. CDR3 length: 13 amino acids. Germline CDR1 reads MDHEN; CDR2 reads SYDVKM. Combining the CDR3 with reference TRBV28 and TRBJ2-3 gives the whole variable domain DVKVTQSSRYLVKRTGEKVFLECVQDMDHENMFWYRQDPGLGLRLIYFSYDVKMKEKGDIPEGYSVSREKKERFSLILESASTNQTSMYLCASRGPTQDTQYFGPGTRLTVL.